This T cell receptor (beta chain) originates from a study of PD-1 blockade in mismatch repair-deficient tumors. Study as a whole: All were previously treated, progressing patients with 12 mismatch repair-deficient cancer types. Findings and caveats of the study: After pembrolizumab, tumor-resident clones rose rapidly, then generally contracted before radiologic responses.

A remark on this clone: Antigen specificity is unknown.

Here immunoSEQ multiplex PCR was the method, and the copy in TCRdb shows in-frame clones only, minus some. The sample carries around 25,000 clones, about 83% recorded once. V shed 4 bases and J shed 2 bases, with 14 bases lying between them. Germline V gene data show CDR1 as GTSNPN and CDR2 as SVGIG (reference sequence). The length of the CDR3 is 14 residues. The source was peripheral blood, collected 12 weeks after starting pembrolizumab. The chain joins TRBV30 to TRBJ1-1; no reliable D call. The TCR originated in an adult with mismatch repair-deficient cancer. The CDR3 DNA follows: TGTGCCTGGAAACAATGGGGTATTAACACTGAAGCTTTCTTT. It yields the protein CAWKQWGINTEAFF.